The present T cell receptor beta chain was sequenced within a study of cytomegalovirus exposure and HLA in healthy donors. Study context: Some 200 million T cells yielded more than 90 million unique TCR beta sequences, as an earlier analysis found.

Overall study findings and caveats: Analysis performed later found 15,000 or so TCR beta sequences associated with HLA alleles at 0.05 false discovery rate.

PCR amplification relied on 60 Vbeta primers (plus 13 Jbeta primers). The table came from immunoSEQ multiplex PCR; TCRdb's copy has only in-frame clones and leaves some out. Counted here are around 170,000 clones, roughly 80% occurring once; the ten biggest clones make up approximately 6%. This clone was seen only once. Antigen: not known. Trimming cost V 3 bases and J 5 bases, with 16 bases left between them. Germline V gene data show CDR1 as MNHEY and CDR2 as SMNVEV (reference sequence). The CDR3 loop spans 15 amino acids. The sequenced sample consisted of PBMCs. The V gene is TRBV27, the J gene TRBJ2-5; weak D call: TRBD1 (6 bases). This TCR came from a man aged 35-49 years in good health and CMV-seropositive. DNA for the CDR3: TGTGCCAGCAGTTTCCTGGCCCGAGGACAGGAGACCCAGTACTTC. Protein sequence: CASSFLARGQETQYF.